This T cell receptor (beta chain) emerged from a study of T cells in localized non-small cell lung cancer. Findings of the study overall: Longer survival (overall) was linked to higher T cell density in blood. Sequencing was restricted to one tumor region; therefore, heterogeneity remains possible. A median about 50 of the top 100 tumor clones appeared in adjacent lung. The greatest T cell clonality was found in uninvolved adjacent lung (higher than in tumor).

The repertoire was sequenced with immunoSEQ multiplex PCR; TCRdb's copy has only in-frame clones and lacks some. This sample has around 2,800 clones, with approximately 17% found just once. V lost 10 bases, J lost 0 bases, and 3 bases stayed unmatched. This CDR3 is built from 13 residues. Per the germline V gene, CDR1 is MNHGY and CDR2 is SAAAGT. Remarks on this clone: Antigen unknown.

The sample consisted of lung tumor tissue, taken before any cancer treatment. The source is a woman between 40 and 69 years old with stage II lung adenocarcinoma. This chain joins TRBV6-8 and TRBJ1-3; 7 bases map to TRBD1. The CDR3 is CAIRDSSGNTIYF. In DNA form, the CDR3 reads TGTGCCATCAGGGACAGCTCTGGAAACACCATATATTTT.